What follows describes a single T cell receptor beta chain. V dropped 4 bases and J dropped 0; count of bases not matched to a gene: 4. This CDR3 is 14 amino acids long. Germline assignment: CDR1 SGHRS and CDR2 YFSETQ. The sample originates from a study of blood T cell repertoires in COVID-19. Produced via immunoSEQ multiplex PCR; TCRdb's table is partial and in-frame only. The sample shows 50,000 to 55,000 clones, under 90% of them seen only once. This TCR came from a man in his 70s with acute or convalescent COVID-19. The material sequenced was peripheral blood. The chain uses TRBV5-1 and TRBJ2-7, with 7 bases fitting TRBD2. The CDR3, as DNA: TGCGCCAGCAGCCCCCTAGCGGCCTCCTACGAGCAGTACTTC. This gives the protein CASSPLAASYEQYF.